The rows below give T cell receptor beta chains drawn from one sample of a study of blood T cell repertoires in COVID-19. Data came from immunoSEQ multiplex PCR; TCRdb stores just in-frame clones and leaves some out. The table lists around 250,000 clones, 86% of them singletons. Sequenced: peripheral blood. Receptors were obtained from a woman of 80 years or more with COVID-19, enrolled during active disease. Both conserved end residues are part of each CDR3. The D gene is left open where the match is weak. The listing skips clone size in some rows; elsewhere it reads once, few, many or a size class.

j_call | v_call | d_call | clone_size | cdr3_nt | cdr3_aa
TRBJ1-1 | TRBV27 | TRBD1 | - | TGTGCCAGCAGTTTATCCGGGACAGCGAACACTGAAGCTTTCTTT | CASSLSGTANTEAFF
TRBJ1-5 | TRBV28 | - | once | TGTGCCAGCAGTTTAGAGAGCCGCAATCAGCCCCAGCATTTT | CASSLESRNQPQHF
TRBJ1-4 | TRBV3-1/TRBV3-2 | TRBD1 | - | TGTGCCAGCAGCCGGTTGACAGGGGTTAGTGAAAAACTGTTTTTT | CASSRLTGVSEKLFF
TRBJ1-2 | TRBV24-1 | TRBD1 | - | TGTGCCACCAGTGATGCCGGGACAGGTCGCCTCTATGGCTACACCTTC | CATSDAGTGRLYGYTF
TRBJ1-1 | TRBV18 | TRBD1 | - | TGTGCCAGCTCACTTACGACAGGGTGGTCTGAAGCTTTCTTT | CASSLTTGWSEAFF
TRBJ1-6 | TRBV12-3/TRBV12-4 | - | - | TGTGCCTCCGCGACGGGGTTAAATTCACCCCTCCACTTT | CASATGLNSPLHF
TRBJ1-2 | TRBV5-1 | TRBD1 | - | TGCGCCAGCAGCTTGGTGGCCCTCGCAGGGGGCAGTTCTGATGGCTACACCTTC | CASSLVALAGGSSDGYTF
TRBJ2-2 | TRBV20-1 | - | - | TGCAGTGCTCCTCTTACCGGGGAGCTGTTTTTT | CSAPLTGELFF
TRBJ2-3 | TRBV24-1 | - | - | TGTGCCACCAGTGATAAGTCGGGCGGTAGGCAGGGGCGGACAGATACGCAGTATTTT | CATSDKSGGRQGRTDTQYF
TRBJ1-6 | TRBV5-4 | - | - | TGTGCCAGCTACCCGGGGGGCGCTAATTCACCCCTCCACTTT | CASYPGGANSPLHF
TRBJ2-2 | TRBV3-1/TRBV3-2 | - | - | TGTGCCAGCAGCACAAAAGGGGGGGGCCTCACCGGGGAGCTGTTTTTT | CASSTKGGGLTGELFF